The 13 T cell receptor beta chains below were found in one sample sequenced in a study of CD8+ T cells in alopecia areata. Investigators isolated RNA and reverse transcribed it into cDNA to act as the sequencing template. Profiling relied on immunoSEQ multiplex PCR, and the TCRdb table lists in-frame clones only, not all of them. The table lists roughly 65,000 clones, roughly 44% of them singletons. The sequenced sample was CD8+ T cells sorted from blood, obtained at week 0. These receptors came from a human donor with alopecia areata.

A few counts support this clone. This chain links TRBV7-9 with TRBJ2-7; D remains unclear. This CDR3 region has 15 residues. V shed 1 base and J shed 0 bases, with 10 bases lying between them. Germline CDR1 and CDR2: SEHNR and FQNEAQ (reference sequence). DNA of the CDR3: TGTGCCAGCAGCTTAGTAAGGCTGAGCTCCTACGAGCAGTACTTC. Protein product: CASSLVRLSSYEQYF.

The table lists this clone with a few counts. The chain couples TRBV7-6 to TRBJ2-7; the match to TRBD2 covers 10 bases. Unmatched junction bases numbered 3, after V lost 1 base and J lost 6 bases. In germline, CDR1 is SGHVS, CDR2 FNYEAQ. The CDR3 is 14 amino acids. CDR3: CASSLGERGGEQYF. CDR3 sequence (DNA): TGTGCCAGCAGCTTAGGGGAGCGGGGGGGCGAGCAGTACTTC.

This rearrangement joins TRBV27 to TRBJ2-1; 7 bases are a match to TRBD2. Germline-derived CDR1 and CDR2 are MNHEY and SMNVEV (reference sequence). This CDR3 has 13 residues. V shed 3 bases, J shed 6 bases, and the junction held 2 bases outside the gene matches. CDR3 nucleotide sequence: TGTGCCAGCAGTTTGGCTAGCGGCAATGAGCAGTTCTTC. This gives the protein CASSLASGNEQFF.

This clone has only a few counts. The rearrangement uses TRBV7-9 and TRBJ2-2; TRBD2 agrees at 9 bases. Germline V CDR1 and CDR2: SEHNR, FQNEAQ (reference sequence). The CDR3 contains 18 residues. V gave up 1 base and J gave up 1 base; unmatched junction bases: 7. CDR3 DNA sequence: TGTGCCAGCAGCTTAGGTTCACCTAGCGGGAAGAACACCGGGGAGCTGTTTTTT. This sequence encodes CASSLGSPSGKNTGELFF.

This clone is judged medium-sized. The J gene is TRBJ2-2, the V gene TRBV27, with unresolved D. Per the germline V gene, CDR1 is MNHEY and CDR2 is SMNVEV (reference sequence). This CDR3 has 17 amino acids. V was trimmed by 5 bases and J by 1 base, leaving 17 bases between them. The DNA of the CDR3 is TGTGCCAGCAGTGGCTACCTTAGCCAAGGGAACACCGGGGAGCTGTTTTTT. It translates to CASSGYLSQGNTGELFF.

The rearrangement uses TRBV7-9 and TRBJ2-3; D unclear. Looked up from germline, CDR1 is SEHNR and CDR2 is FQNEAQ (reference sequence). Trimming stripped 4 bases from V and 10 bases from J, with 15 bases between. This CDR3 has 13 residues. Written as DNA, the CDR3 is TGTGCCAGCAGCTCCCCGGTGGGTCATGCGCAGTATTTT. Its translation: CASSSPVGHAQYF. The variable domain in full, completed from reference TRBV7-9 and TRBJ2-3, reads DTGVSQNPRHKITKRGQNVTFRCDPISEHNRLYWYRQTLGQGPEFLTYFQNEAQLEKSRLLSDRFSAERPKGSFSTLEIQRTEQGDSAMYLCASSSPVGHAQYFGPGTRLTVL.

The rearrangement joins TRBV29-1 to TRBJ2-5; the D gene is possibly TRBD1 (5 bases). This CDR3 is 15 amino acids long. V lost 0 bases and J lost 2, with 13 bases in between. Germline V gene data show CDR1 as SQVTM and CDR2 as ANQGSEA. CDR3: CSVEDTEQVQETQYF. CDR3 in DNA: TGCAGCGTTGAAGACACAGAACAGGTACAAGAGACCCAGTACTTC.

The rearrangement uses TRBV27 and TRBJ1-1; D is undetermined. The germline gives CDR1 MNHEY, CDR2 SMNVEV (reference sequence). The CDR3 has 13 residues. With 0 bases removed from V and 5 bases from J, the gap between germline ends came to 7 bases. The CDR3 coding sequence is TGTGCCAGCAGTTTATCGAGTCGGACTGAAGCTTTCTTT. Encoded protein: CASSLSSRTEAFF.

This clone came up a few times. The chain combines TRBV29-1 with TRBJ2-5; D is possibly TRBD1 (6 bases). In germline, CDR1 is SQVTM, CDR2 ANQGSEA. V gave up 1 base and J gave up 4 bases, with 16 bases separating them. CDR3 length equals 15 residues. The chain's CDR3 is CSVEGKDRHRETQYF. The CDR3, as DNA: TGCAGCGTTGAAGGGAAAGACAGGCACCGAGAGACCCAGTACTTC.

Only a few counts were recorded for this clone. The CDR3 bases are TGTGCCAGCAGCTTATTCCTAGCAACCTACAATGAGCAGTTCTTC. Translated, it gives CASSLFLATYNEQFF. This rearrangement joins TRBV11-2 to TRBJ2-1; D is perhaps TRBD2 (5 bases). CDR3 size: 15 residues. Trimming took 2 bases from V and 2 from J, leaving 10 bases between them. Germline assignment: CDR1 SGHAT and CDR2 FQNNGV.

This clone was found a few times. Other DNA sequences of this sample code for an identical CDR3. The chain links TRBV29-1 to TRBJ2-2; D unresolved. Germline values: CDR1 SQVTM, CDR2 ANQGSEA. CDR3 length: 11 residues. The V end lost 5 bases, the J end lost 6 bases, and 7 bases lay between the germline ends. The CDR3 DNA sequence: TGCAGCGTTAGAGTCTCCGGGGAGCTGTTTTTT. Encoded protein: CSVRVSGELFF.

This clone was observed once. Because it lacks the conserved phenylalanine or tryptophan at the end, this CDR3 is likely a read error. This chain uses TRBV11-2 with TRBJ2-7; the D gene is possibly TRBD1 (6 bases). This CDR3 is built from 14 residues. V lost 4 bases to trimming and J lost 3 bases, with 13 bases between them. Germline V CDR1 and CDR2: SGHAT, FQNNGV. The CDR3 region is CASSYQGFGYEQYL. CDR3 nucleotides: TGTGCCAGCAGCTACCAGGGGTTCGGCTACGAGCAGTACCTC.

This clone has only a few counts. This chain joins TRBV6-1 and TRBJ2-5; D call uncertain. V lost 6 bases, J lost 0 bases, and 5 bases lay in between. CDR3 size: 12 residues. In germline, CDR1 is MNHNS, CDR2 SASEGT. The CDR3 region is CASSRDQETQYF. DNA of the CDR3: TGTGCCAGCAGCCGGGACCAAGAGACCCAGTACTTC.